This T cell receptor (beta chain) was profiled in a study of Graves' ophthalmopathy and Graves' hyperthyroidism. Study conclusions and caveats: Among expanded thyroid clonotypes above 0.001 frequency, most also occurred in blood.

Germline CDR1 SNHLY, CDR2 FYNNEI. Deletions cut 8 bases from V and 2 bases from J, with 10 bases between. This CDR3 spans 13 amino acids. For repertoire sequencing, the TCR beta CDR3 regions were amplified from RNA transcripts. The library came from an HTBI-primed first-round RT-PCR and a second-round multiplex PCR. TCRdb independently ran MiXCR on the multiplex PCR reads; one entry per CDR3 protein. This table holds approximately 480,000 distinct CDR3 sequences, about an eighth found once. Moderate-to-severe activity, CAS ≥3, NOSPECS ≥4 and duration under 3 months were recorded for donors with ophthalmopathy. This clonotype has a count of ten or more. The antigen is not known.

The source is a woman aged 25-40 years with Graves' ophthalmopathy. The chain employs TRBV2 and TRBJ1-5, with D unclear. The specimen was blood. In DNA, the CDR3 is TGTGCCAGCGCCTCAAGGCGCAATCAGCCCCAGCATTTT. Its translation: CASASRRNQPQHF.